This T cell receptor beta chain was recorded in a study of neurological immune-mediated disorders. TCRdb redid the calling of the 5' RACE reads with MiXCR, one entry per CDR3 protein. The data show tens of thousands of distinct CDR3 sequences, less than 5.5% seen once. This clonotype was detected ten times or more. The target antigen is unknown. Findings and limits, study-wide: No sharing of CDR3 amino acid sequences was observed among expanded clones across subjects, suggesting private repertoires in all groups.

The receptor's source is a young man with multiple sclerosis. The sample consisted of PBMCs.

The CDR3 region is CASRRWDTTETTEAFF. CDR3 in DNA: TGTGCCAGCAGGCGCTGGGACACCACGGAGACGACTGAAGCTTTCTTT. The chain uses TRBV11-2 and TRBJ1-1; D possibly corresponds to TRBD1 (6 bases). The ends were cut back, 6 bases at V and 5 bases at J, with 22 bases in the middle. Looked up from germline, CDR1 is SGHAT and CDR2 is FQNNGV. This CDR3 has 16 amino acids. Using reference TRBV11-2 and TRBJ1-1 for the parts outside the CDR3, the full variable domain is EAGVAQSPRYKIIEKRQSVAFWCNPISGHATLYWYQQILGQGPKLLIQFQNNGVVDDSQLPKDRFSAERLKGVDSTLKIQPAKLEDSAVYLCASRRWDTTETTEAFFGQGTRLTVV.